The present T cell receptor beta chain was sequenced within a study of blood T cells in healthy people across ages. Study context: For every two T cells, template switching captured about one barcoded beta molecule.

The CDR3 is made up of 14 amino acids. In germline, CDR1 is MNHEY, CDR2 SMNVEV (reference sequence). The ends were cut back, 4 bases at V and 1 base at J, with 5 bases in the middle. Next came a second PCR, run for about 6 to 12 cycles, which used a sample-barcoded 5' primer along with a J-beta primer mix. Researchers report that a template-switch adaptor with 12 random nucleotides tagged each cDNA molecule. Via MiXCR, TCRdb re-called the 5' RACE reads, giving one row per CDR3 protein. The table records roughly 860,000 distinct CDR3 sequences, 60% to 80% of them present only once. V gene TRBV27 combines with J gene TRBJ2-6; D gene ambiguous. The source material was blood. This receptor was obtained from a man younger than 45 in good health. The CDR3 region is CASSSTSGANVLTF. In DNA, the CDR3 is TGTGCCAGCAGTTCCACATCTGGGGCCAACGTCCTGACTTTC.